A selection of T cell receptor beta chains follows, all from one sample in a study of T cell clones after liver transplantation. TCRdb's copy holds only in-frame clones and misses some; the assay was immunoSEQ multiplex PCR. The table includes roughly 100,000 clones, roughly 80% detected once. The sequences come from CD4+ T cells from blood, collected around 50 months after liver transplant. The receptors stem from a human patient who received a liver transplant. Some of these T cells may belong to the graft donor. The conserved cysteine and the conserved F or W are not part of the CDR3 here. A D gene is named only where the DNA matches it firmly.

v_call	d_call	j_call	cdr3_aa
TRBV6-1	-	TRBJ2-7	ASNGLEGLVYEQY
TRBV6-5	-	TRBJ2-4	ASSPEGGTKNIQY
TRBV11-3	TRBD2	TRBJ2-1	ASSLDGGGAGEQF
TRBV19	-	TRBJ2-1	ASSFTGMNSYNEQF
TRBV27	TRBD1	TRBJ1-5	ASSRTGGREPQH
TRBV25-1	-	TRBJ1-2	ASSQNSIGGYT
TRBV27	TRBD2	TRBJ2-4	ASISGGAGVNIQY
TRBV27	-	TRBJ1-1	ASSPTGLNTEAF
TRBV19	TRBD2	TRBJ2-7	ASNRLAEPFHPTYEQY
TRBV6-1	-	TRBJ1-2	ASLVRTSSYT
TRBV7-8	-	TRBJ1-1	ASSLGVVMNTEAF
TRBV9	-	TRBJ2-3	ASSVGSGPTDTQY
TRBV18	-	TRBJ2-2	ASSREDTGELF
TRBV27	TRBD1	TRBJ2-7	ASRPGQISYEQY
TRBV19	-	TRBJ2-7	ASSSDRAYEQY
TRBV5-4	TRBD1	TRBJ2-7	ASSPQDRGREQY
TRBV7-9	-	TRBJ2-5	ASSPGAPGETQY
TRBV7-2	TRBD2	TRBJ2-1	ASSLRTSGSGVGKF
TRBV15	-	TRBJ1-2	ATREGGDPSGYT
TRBV4-2	-	TRBJ2-2	ASSQVARVDTGELF
TRBV28	-	TRBJ1-4	AGGREKLF
TRBV18	-	TRBJ2-1	ASSPGRGYNEQF
TRBV28	-	TRBJ1-1	ASAYTEAF